Each of the 29 T cell receptor beta chains below was sequenced from the same sample in a study of graft-versus-host responses after intestinal transplantation. Measured with immunoSEQ multiplex PCR; TCRdb has only the in-frame clones, and not every one. The repertoire includes just over 15,000 clones, around 87% of them detected once, and around 6.6% sits in the top ten. The material sequenced was bone marrow, taken approximately 120 days after intestinal transplantation. Receptor source: a human patient who received an intestinal transplant, so some T cells may come from the graft donor.

This chain joins TRBV10-2 and TRBJ2-7; TRBD2 matches 8 bases. Germline values: CDR1 WSHSY, CDR2 SAAADI. The CDR3 runs to 14 residues. J was trimmed by 3 bases and V by 8 bases; bases with no gene match: 9. The CDR3 region is CASHPGLEIYEQYF. In DNA, the CDR3 is TGCGCCAGCCACCCGGGACTAGAGATCTACGAGCAGTACTTC.

The chain has TRBV19 and TRBJ1-4; D possibly corresponds to TRBD1 (5 bases). The CDR3 length is 15 residues. Trimming stripped 3 bases from V and 0 bases from J, with 8 bases between. The germline V gene has CDR1 LNHDA and CDR2 SQIVND (reference sequence). Here the CDR3 DNA reads TGTGCCAGTAGTATTTGGGGCGCAACTAATGAAAAACTGTTTTTT. This gives the protein CASSIWGATNEKLFF.

Only a few counts were recorded for this clone. CDR3 region: CASSLGTSGRASTDTQYF. The CDR3 coding sequence is TGTGCCAGCAGCTTAGGGACTAGCGGGAGGGCTAGCACAGATACGCAGTATTTT. The chain combines TRBV11-2 with TRBJ2-3; 15 nucleotides line up with TRBD2. This CDR3 comprises 18 residues. Germline V gives CDR1 SGHAT, CDR2 FQNNGV. V was clipped by 1 base and J by 0 bases; unmatched bases: 2.

This chain uses TRBV5-1 with TRBJ2-1, with 8 bases fitting TRBD2. The CDR3 is made up of 14 amino acids. The J segment lost 6 bases and the V segment lost 3 bases, leaving 5 bases of the junction unmatched. Germline CDR1 reads SGHRS; CDR2 reads YFSETQ. CDR3 amino acids: CASSYQAGGNEQFF. DNA for the CDR3: TGCGCCAGCAGCTACCAGGCGGGAGGCAATGAGCAGTTCTTC.

The chain is built from TRBV7-2 and TRBJ2-2; 9 nucleotides line up with TRBD2. The CDR3 has 15 residues. Germline V CDR1 and CDR2: SGHTA, FQGNSA. With 3 bases clipped from V and 7 bases from J, the junction kept 6 bases outside the gene matches. For the CDR3, the DNA is TGTGCCAGCAGCTTGGAGCGGGAGGTCGGCGGGGAGCTGTTTTTT. It encodes CASSLEREVGGELFF.

This clone was counted once. This chain's CDR3 is CASSFSRPSDEQFF. CDR3 nucleotides: TGTGCCAGCAGCTTCTCCCGCCCGAGCGATGAGCAGTTCTTC. The chain recombines TRBV5-6 with TRBJ2-1; D not certain. This CDR3 is built from 14 residues. Germline V lookup: CDR1 SGHDT, CDR2 YYEEEE. V was pared by 2 bases and J by 8 bases, with 14 bases between. The variable domain in full, completed from reference TRBV5-6 and TRBJ2-1, reads DAGVTQSPTHLIKTRGQQVTLRCSPKSGHDTVSWYQQALGQGPQFIFQYYEEEERQRGNFPDRFSGHQFPNYSSELNVNALLLGDSALYLCASSFSRPSDEQFFGPGTRLTVL.

The gene calls are TRBV28 and TRBJ2-4, with 9 bases lining up with TRBD2. The junction had 7 bases not matched to a gene; V was cut back by 4 bases and J by 3 bases. The CDR3 is 16 residues long. Germline CDR1 and CDR2: MDHEN and SYDVKM. CDR3 coding DNA: TGTGCCAGCAGTTCTAGCGGGAACTTGGACAAAAACATTCAGTACTTC. Amino acid sequence: CASSSSGNLDKNIQYF.

The gene calls are TRBV5-1 and TRBJ2-3; 9 nucleotides agree with TRBD2. This CDR3 region has 14 residues. The V gene end was trimmed by 2 bases and the J gene end by 7 bases; junction bases not matched to a gene: 5. From germline, CDR1 is SGHRS and CDR2 YFSETQ. The CDR3 loop reads CASSFGGRENTQYF. In nucleotides, the CDR3 is TGCGCCAGCAGCTTCGGCGGGAGGGAAAATACGCAGTATTTT.

The chain carries TRBV4-1 and TRBJ2-7, with D tentatively TRBD2 (6 bases). Between the trimmed V and J ends, which lost 1 base and 3 bases, there was a span of 10 bases. This CDR3 is 14 amino acids long. The V gene's germline CDR1 is MGHRA and CDR2 YSYEKL. The CDR3 sequence is CASSQAPGLYEQYF. The CDR3 DNA reads as TGCGCCAGCAGCCAAGCTCCGGGACTCTACGAGCAGTACTTC.

In its sample, this clone was seen a few times. The chain links TRBV19 to TRBJ1-1; D not certain. Germline loops: CDR1 LNHDA, CDR2 SQIVND (reference sequence). Trimming removed 6 bases from V and 5 bases from J, with 7 bases in between. The CDR3 runs 11 residues. The CDR3 DNA reads as TGTGCCAGTAGCATGGGAACTGAAGCTTTCTTT. Protein: CASSMGTEAFF.

This clone was observed a single time. The CDR3 coding sequence is TGTGCCAGCAGCCCGGACATCGGCTCCTACAATGAGCAGTTCTTC. Translating gives CASSPDIGSYNEQFF. This chain links TRBV14 with TRBJ2-1, with D maybe TRBD1 (5 bases). Per the germline V gene, CDR1 is SGHDN and CDR2 is FVKESK. The CDR3 consists of 15 residues. V shed 4 bases and J shed 0 bases, with 10 bases lying between them.

The V call is TRBV9, the J call TRBJ2-1; 14 bases agree with TRBD2. Germline CDR1 reads SGDLS; CDR2 reads YYNGEE. Trimming took 0 bases from V and 5 from J; bases not matched to a gene: 16. This CDR3 has 21 amino acids. The CDR3 DNA is TGTGCCAGCAGCGTAGCGGGCAGGACTAGCGGGAGGTTTCGTAGGGACAATGAGCAGTTCTTC. This gives the protein CASSVAGRTSGRFRRDNEQFF.

This rearrangement joins TRBV28 to TRBJ2-4; D might be TRBD1 (7 bases). This CDR3 has 16 amino acids. V was cut by 7 bases and J by 3 bases, with 19 bases left in between. Germline lookup yields CDR1 MDHEN and CDR2 SYDVKM. CDR3 sequence (DNA): TGTGCCAGCACCCAGGGGGGTAGATGGGACAAAAACATTCAGTACTTC. Translating it yields CASTQGGRWDKNIQYF.

Concerning this clone itself: Just one base apart from a much larger clone, this may be a read error. The V gene is TRBV6-1, the J gene TRBJ1-5; 8 positions agree with TRBD1. Germline V gene sequence: CDR1 MNHNS, CDR2 SASEGT. This CDR3 comprises 13 residues. The CDR3 DNA reads TGTACCAGCAGTGACAGGGGCTATCAGCCCCAGCATTTT. It codes for CTSSDRGYQPQHF.

The gene calls are TRBV6-5 and TRBJ2-2; D uncertain. Germline values: CDR1 MNHEY, CDR2 SVGAGI. The CDR3 is made up of 12 amino acids. V was cut by 2 bases and J by 6 bases, with 4 bases left in between. The CDR3 spells CASSYVAGELFF. The CDR3 nucleotides are TGTGCCAGCAGTTACGTGGCCGGGGAGCTGTTTTTT.

This chain uses TRBV30 with TRBJ2-1; D tentatively fits TRBD1 or TRBD2 (5 bases each). Germline CDR1 GTSNPN, CDR2 SVGIG (reference sequence). CDR3 length: 16 residues. Trimming removed 0 bases at V and 1 base at J, with 13 bases between. For the CDR3, the DNA is TGTGCCTGGAGTGTAAACGGGGCCCTTTCCTACAATGAGCAGTTCTTC. It codes for CAWSVNGALSYNEQFF.

On this clone itself: The sample contains more than one DNA sequence encoding this CDR3. The chain combines TRBV6-1 with TRBJ1-2; 8 nucleotides agree with TRBD1. V shed 2 bases and J 4 bases; nucleotides not matched to a gene: 0. CDR1 is MNHNS, CDR2 SASEGT, per germline. The CDR3 contains 13 residues. The CDR3 loop reads CASSEQGAYGYTF. The DNA of the CDR3 is TGTGCCAGCAGTGAACAGGGGGCCTATGGCTACACCTTC.

The J gene is TRBJ2-7, the V gene TRBV10-1; D is uncertain. Trimming shortened V by 2 bases and J by 5 bases, and 4 bases separated the two germline ends. CDR3 length equals 11 residues. Per the germline V gene, CDR1 is WNHNN and CDR2 is SYGVQD (reference sequence). The CDR3 nucleotides read TGCGCCAGCAGTGAGGGGAACGAGCAGTACTTC. Its translation is CASSEGNEQYF.

This clone has just one count. J is TRBJ2-1 and V is TRBV19, with D uncertain. Deletions cut 7 bases from V and 4 bases from J, with 11 bases between. The CDR3 is 13 amino acids. Germline V gives CDR1 LNHDA, CDR2 SQIVND (reference sequence). The CDR3 nucleotides are TGTGCCAGTATGATGACTGGGTACAATGAGCAGTTCTTC. This sequence encodes CASMMTGYNEQFF.

The chain uses TRBV10-2 and TRBJ1-1; no reliable D call. V dropped 7 bases and J dropped 0 bases, with 15 bases sitting between them. Looked up from germline, CDR1 is WSHSY and CDR2 is SAAADI. CDR3 size: 15 residues. Written as DNA, the CDR3 is TGCGCCAGCACCGACCCTGTCAGTATGAACACTGAAGCTTTCTTT. The encoded protein is CASTDPVSMNTEAFF.

The genes are TRBV19 and TRBJ2-4; D possibly corresponds to TRBD2 (8 bases). V lost 5 bases and J 0 bases, leaving 26 bases between the germline ends. CDR1 and CDR2 (germline): LNHDA, SQIVND (reference sequence). CDR3 size: 20 residues. The CDR3: CASSSTWTSPRGLAKNIQYF. DNA of the CDR3: TGTGCCAGTAGTTCTACCTGGACTAGCCCAAGGGGGCTAGCCAAAAACATTCAGTACTTC. The whole variable domain, filled in from reference TRBV19 and TRBJ2-4, reads DGGITQSPKYLFRKEGQNVTLSCEQNLNHDAMYWYRQDPGQGLRLIYYSQIVNDFQKGDIAEGYSVSREKKESFPLTVTSAQKNPTAFYLCASSSTWTSPRGLAKNIQYFGAGTRLSVL.

The chain links TRBV28 to TRBJ1-4; weak D call: TRBD1 (5 bases). This CDR3 has 14 amino acids. The germline gives CDR1 MDHEN, CDR2 SYDVKM. Trimming removed 6 bases from V and 7 bases from J, with 15 bases in between. CDR3 sequence (DNA): TGTGCCAGCAGACAACCGGGGGGGGGTGAAAAACTGTTTTTT. Translated, it gives CASRQPGGGEKLFF.

The rearrangement links TRBV4-1 to TRBJ2-3, with D tentatively TRBD2 (5 bases). V dropped 0 bases and J dropped 3 bases, with 19 bases sitting between them. The germline V gene has CDR1 MGHRA and CDR2 YSYEKL. The CDR3 spans 18 residues. As DNA, the CDR3 is TGCGCCAGCAGCCAAGATCAATTCGTCGGGGAAAAGACAGATACGCAGTATTTT. Translation gives CASSQDQFVGEKTDTQYF.

In DNA, the CDR3 is TGTGCCAGCAGTTTAGCGGGAGGCCCCCCCTACGAGCAGTACTTC. Protein: CASSLAGGPPYEQYF. The chain couples TRBV6-1 to TRBJ2-5; 10 bases line up with TRBD2. The J call is in doubt because the DNA end fits TRBJ2-7 better. CDR1 and CDR2 (germline): MNHNS, SASEGT. The CDR3 extends over 15 amino acids.

The CDR3 DNA reads TGTGCCAGCAGCCGCGGGACAGGGGTGACAGATACGCAGTATTTT. Its translation is CASSRGTGVTDTQYF. This chain connects TRBV28 to TRBJ2-3; TRBD1 matches 10 bases. The CDR3 runs to 15 residues. Unmatched junction bases numbered 6, after V lost 6 bases and J lost 3 bases. CDR1 is MDHEN, CDR2 SYDVKM, per germline.

This clone occurred once. This chain uses TRBV4-1 with TRBJ2-7; tentative D call: TRBD1 (5 bases). Trimming pared 2 bases from V and 4 bases from J, leaving 15 bases between. CDR3 length: 15 amino acids. Per germline, CDR1 MGHRA and CDR2 YSYEKL. The CDR3 nucleotides read TGCGCCAGCAGCCAAACCCAGGGTATAGGTTACGAGCAGTACTTC. This translates into CASSQTQGIGYEQYF.

Of note for this clone: Other DNA sequences in this sample translate to the same CDR3. The V gene is TRBV27, the J gene TRBJ2-7; the match to TRBD2 covers 7 bases. With V trimmed by 3 bases and J by 3 bases, 2 bases remained unmatched. This CDR3 is 13 amino acids long. The germline V gene encodes CDR1 MNHEY and CDR2 SMNVEV (reference sequence). CDR3 sequence (DNA): TGTGCCAGCAGTTTCGGACTAGTCTACGAGCAGTACTTC. Translation: CASSFGLVYEQYF.

The chain carries TRBV5-1 and TRBJ1-4, with 11 bases aligning to TRBD1. This CDR3 contains 16 residues. The germline CDR1 and CDR2 sequences are SGHRS and YFSETQ. V lost 0 bases and J lost 7; bases outside the gene matches: 5. This CDR3 reads CASSLVAGTGGEKLFF. The DNA of the CDR3 is TGCGCCAGCAGCTTGGTGGCCGGGACAGGGGGTGAAAAACTGTTTTTT. Looking up the rest from reference TRBV5-1 and TRBJ1-4 gives the full variable domain: KAGVTQTPRYLIKTRGQQVTLSCSPISGHRSVSWYQQTPGQGLQFLFEYFSETQRNKGNFPGRFSGRQFSNSRSEMNVSTLELGDSALYLCASSLVAGTGGEKLFFGSGTQLSVL.

The chain carries TRBV28 and TRBJ1-5; 8 bases fit TRBD1. V trimming: 6 bases; J trimming: 5 bases; junction bases outside the gene matches: 9. Looked up from germline, CDR1 is MDHEN and CDR2 is SYDVKM. The CDR3 extends over 15 amino acids. The CDR3 DNA reads TGTGCCAGCAGCCAAGACAGGGGTGGCGATCAGCCCCAGCATTTT. Its protein product is CASSQDRGGDQPQHF.